This record looks at one T cell receptor beta chain sequence and its context. Its antigen is unidentified. This entry is derived from a study of T cell repertoires in cytomegalovirus infection. On the study more broadly: An indication of both CMV infection and matching HLA type came from public TCR beta signatures. Study-wide findings and caveats: The ex vivo response was dominated by HLA-C-restricted CMV-specific TCR beta clonotypes. Individuals carrying CMV plus the relevant HLA were identified by cumulative frequency of public TCR beta families.

The CDR3 loop spans 14 amino acids. Germline V CDR1 and CDR2: MNHEY, SVGEGT. V lost 7 bases and J lost 5; bases outside the gene matches: 7. MiXCR, applied by TCRdb to the reads, yields one record per CDR3 protein. The sample gives some 230,000 distinct CDR3 sequences, about 20% of which show up once; about 20% is in the top ten. Sequencing was performed on CD8+ T cells from PBMCs. The clonotype comes from a human donor in good health (CMV status not recorded). Some clones in this sample may be carry-over from other donors' samples. The chain links TRBV6-2 or TRBV6-3 to TRBJ1-5, with 8 bases matching TRBD1. CDR3 nucleotide sequence: TGTGCCAGCACCCCGGACAGGGCTTATCAGCCCCAGCATTTT. It is translated as CASTPDRAYQPQHF.